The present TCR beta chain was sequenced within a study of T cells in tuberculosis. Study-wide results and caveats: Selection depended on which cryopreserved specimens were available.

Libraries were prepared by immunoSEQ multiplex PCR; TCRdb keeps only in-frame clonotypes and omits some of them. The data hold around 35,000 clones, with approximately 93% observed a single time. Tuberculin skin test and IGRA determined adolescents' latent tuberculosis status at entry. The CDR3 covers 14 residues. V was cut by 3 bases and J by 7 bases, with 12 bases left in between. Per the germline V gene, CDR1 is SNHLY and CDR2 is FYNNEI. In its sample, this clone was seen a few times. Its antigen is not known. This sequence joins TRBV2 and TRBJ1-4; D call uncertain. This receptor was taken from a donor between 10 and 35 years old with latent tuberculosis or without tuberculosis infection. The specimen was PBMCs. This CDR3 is CASSDLNNGEKLFF. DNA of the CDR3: TGTGCCAGCAGTGATTTGAACAATGGTGAAAAACTGTTTTTT.